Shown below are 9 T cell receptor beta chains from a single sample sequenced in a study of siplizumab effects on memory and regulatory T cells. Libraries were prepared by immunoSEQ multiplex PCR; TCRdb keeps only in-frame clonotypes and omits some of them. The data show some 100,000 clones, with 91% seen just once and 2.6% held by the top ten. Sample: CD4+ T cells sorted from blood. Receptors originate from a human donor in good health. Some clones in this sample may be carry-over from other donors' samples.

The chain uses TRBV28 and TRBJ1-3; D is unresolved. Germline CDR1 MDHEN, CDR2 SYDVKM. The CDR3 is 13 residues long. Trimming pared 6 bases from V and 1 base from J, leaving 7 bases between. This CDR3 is CASRWFSGNTIYF. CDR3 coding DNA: TGTGCCAGCAGGTGGTTTTCTGGAAACACCATATATTTT. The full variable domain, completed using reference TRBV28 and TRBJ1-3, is DVKVTQSSRYLVKRTGEKVFLECVQDMDHENMFWYRQDPGLGLRLIYFSYDVKMKEKGDIPEGYSVSREKKERFSLILESASTNQTSMYLCASRWFSGNTIYFGEGSWLTVV.

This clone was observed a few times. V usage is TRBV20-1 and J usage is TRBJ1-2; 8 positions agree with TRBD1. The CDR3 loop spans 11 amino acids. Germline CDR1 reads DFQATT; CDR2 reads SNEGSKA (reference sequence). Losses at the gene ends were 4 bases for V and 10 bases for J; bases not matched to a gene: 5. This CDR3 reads CSATRDRFYTF. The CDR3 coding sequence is TGCAGTGCTACGAGGGACAGGTTCTACACCTTC.

CDR3 bases: TGTGCCAGCTCAACTACCACGGGCGATGAGCAGTTCTTC. This sequence encodes CASSTTTGDEQFF. This chain links TRBV18 with TRBJ2-1; D is unclear. Trimming stripped 5 bases from V and 8 bases from J, with 13 bases between. Germline CDR1 and CDR2: KGHSH and LQKENI. The CDR3 has 13 amino acids.

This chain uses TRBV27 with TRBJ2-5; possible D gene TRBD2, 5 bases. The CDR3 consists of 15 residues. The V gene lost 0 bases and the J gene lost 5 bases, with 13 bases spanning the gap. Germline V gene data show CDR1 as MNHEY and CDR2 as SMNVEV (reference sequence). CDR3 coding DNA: TGTGCCAGCAGTTTATCGATTCCGGGAACGGAGACCCAGTACTTC. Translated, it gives CASSLSIPGTETQYF.

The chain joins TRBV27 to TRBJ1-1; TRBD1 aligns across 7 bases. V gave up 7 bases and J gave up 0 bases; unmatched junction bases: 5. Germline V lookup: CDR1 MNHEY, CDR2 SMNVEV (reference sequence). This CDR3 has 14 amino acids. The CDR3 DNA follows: TGTGCCAGCAACCGACAGGGTATGAACACTGAAGCTTTCTTT. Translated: CASNRQGMNTEAFF.

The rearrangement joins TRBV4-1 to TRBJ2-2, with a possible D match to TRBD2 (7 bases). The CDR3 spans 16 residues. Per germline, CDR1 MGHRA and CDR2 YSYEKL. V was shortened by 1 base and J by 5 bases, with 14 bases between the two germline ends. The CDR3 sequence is CASSQAGRGRTGELFF. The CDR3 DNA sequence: TGCGCCAGCAGCCAAGCGGGGAGGGGGAGAACCGGGGAGCTGTTTTTT.

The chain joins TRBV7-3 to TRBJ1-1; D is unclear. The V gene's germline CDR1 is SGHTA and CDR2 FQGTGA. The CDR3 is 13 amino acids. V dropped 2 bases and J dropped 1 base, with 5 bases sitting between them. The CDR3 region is CASSLDSNTEAFF. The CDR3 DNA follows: TGTGCCAGCAGCTTAGACTCGAACACTGAAGCTTTCTTT.

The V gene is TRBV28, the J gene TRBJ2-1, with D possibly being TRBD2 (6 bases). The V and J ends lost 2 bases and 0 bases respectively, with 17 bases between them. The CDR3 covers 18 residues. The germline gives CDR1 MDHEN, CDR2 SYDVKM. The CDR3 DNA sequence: TGTGCCAGCAGTTTAAACCCCGGGACTGCAAGCTCCTACAATGAGCAGTTCTTC. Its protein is CASSLNPGTASSYNEQFF.

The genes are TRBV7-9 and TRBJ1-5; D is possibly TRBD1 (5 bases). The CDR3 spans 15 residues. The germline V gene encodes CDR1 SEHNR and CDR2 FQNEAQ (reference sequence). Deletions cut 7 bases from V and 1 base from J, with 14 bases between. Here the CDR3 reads CASTPGGESNQPQHF. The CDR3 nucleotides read TGTGCCAGCACCCCCGGGGGGGAAAGCAATCAGCCCCAGCATTTT. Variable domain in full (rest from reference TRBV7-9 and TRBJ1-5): DTGVSQNPRHKITKRGQNVTFRCDPISEHNRLYWYRQTLGQGPEFLTYFQNEAQLEKSRLLSDRFSAERPKGSFSTLEIQRTEQGDSAMYLCASTPGGESNQPQHFGDGTRLSIL.